This T cell receptor beta chain was captured by sequencing in a study of blood T cell repertoires in COVID-19. About the study: Italy, Spain and the United States were the sources of the convalescent and acute COVID-19 samples. The cDNA or gDNA used as material had been derived from T cells, B-cell-depleted T cells, or PBMCs.

With 8 bases removed from V and 7 bases from J, the gap between germline ends came to 5 bases. CDR1 is MDHEN and CDR2 is SYDVKM in the germline V gene. CDR3 length: 10 residues. In the source study's methods: Estimation of nucleated cell counts was performed using reference gene primer amplification. Clones were sequenced by immunoSEQ multiplex PCR, and TCRdb holds only the in-frame ones, with some missing. That table furnishes V, J and clone size, whereas the DNA furnished D and trimming. The repertoire holds over 75,000 clones, around nine tenths seen once, with 2.9% in the top ten. The V and J genes are TRBV28 and TRBJ2-2; D may be TRBD2 (5 bases). The material sequenced was peripheral blood. The receptor comes from a woman over 75 with acute or convalescent COVID-19. This CDR3 reads CASGGGELFF. The CDR3 nucleotides are TGTGCCAGCGGAGGCGGGGAGCTGTTTTTT.